This T cell receptor beta chain emerged from a study of OX40 agonist ivuxolimab in advanced cancers. Turning to the study itself: Enrollees could have had prior anti-PD-1, anti-PD-L1 or anti-CTLA-4 therapy, which approximately 38% had received. Partial responses were seen in three patients, one with hepatocellular carcinoma and two with cutaneous melanoma.

With regard to this clone: Its target is not known.

Points from the study as a whole: Some patients without response likewise showed low normalized clonal expansion.

The germline V gene encodes CDR1 MNHEY and CDR2 SVGAGI. This CDR3 has 14 residues. V was clipped by 2 bases and J by 3 bases; unmatched bases: 4. Collection of blood occurred at baseline, at cycle 4 day 1, and at cycle 7 day 1. Assay: immunoSEQ multiplex PCR; the TCRdb copy retains only in-frame clones and omits some. The data show 70,000 to 95,000 clones, with about 89% seen just once and 10% to 15% held by the top ten. The genes are TRBV6-5 and TRBJ2-7; 7 bases are shared with TRBD2. The sequence derives from an adult with an advanced solid tumor such as melanoma, head and neck, liver or kidney cancer. The sample here was CD4+ or CD8+ T cells sorted from blood, taken in a trial of the OX40 agonist ivuxolimab. CDR3 in amino acids: CASSYRGGDYEQYF. In DNA, the CDR3 is TGTGCCAGCAGTTACAGGGGAGGGGACTACGAGCAGTACTTC.